This T cell receptor (beta chain) was obtained from a study of identical twins. Whole-study findings and limits: Invariant MAIT and iNKT cells may have partly biased zero-insertion analyses. Fewer insertions characterized abundant cord blood beta clonotypes, whereas memory repertoires showed none.

One entry per CDR3 protein results from TCRdb running MiXCR on the 5' RACE reads. The profile covers roughly 1.6 million distinct CDR3 sequences, with about 31% appearing a single time and 0.25% to 0.3% taken by the ten largest. Only healthy Caucasians were enrolled as donors. Concerning this clonotype itself: The target antigen is unknown.

Trimming pared 0 bases from V and 4 bases from J, leaving 12 bases between. From germline, CDR1 is MDHEN and CDR2 SYDVKM. The CDR3 has 16 residues. This sequence originates from a newborn girl in good health. Sequencing was performed on cord blood. This chain uses TRBV28 with TRBJ2-2, with D hard to call. The CDR3 region is CASSLWANGLTGELFF. As DNA, the CDR3 is TGTGCCAGCAGTTTATGGGCGAACGGCCTCACCGGGGAGCTGTTTTTT.